The clone carrying this T cell receptor (beta chain) showed up many times. These data are taken from a study of T cells in Graves' hyperthyroidism and ophthalmopathy. Trimming took 5 bases from V and 0 from J, leaving 13 bases between them. The CDR3 totals 15 residues. CDR1 MDHEN and CDR2 SYDVKM come from the germline V gene. PBMCs were derived from around 10 ml fresh peripheral blood. There were TCR beta CDR3 regions amplified from RNA transcripts. First-round RT-PCR with HTBI primers amplified the TCR CDR3 region. MiXCR was run by TCRdb on the multiplex PCR reads, yielding one entry per CDR3 protein. The table has roughly 700,000 distinct CDR3 sequences, 14% seen once.

The sample was blood. This clonotype was obtained from a young woman with Graves' hyperthyroidism. This rearrangement joins TRBV28 to TRBJ1-1; unclear D gene. The CDR3 protein is CASSPPGSLNTEAFF. The CDR3 bases are TGTGCCAGCAGTCCCCCAGGCAGTCTGAACACTGAAGCTTTCTTT.